Included here is one T cell receptor (beta chain) sequence, with context. Its recognized antigen is unknown. No per-base quality is available; no much larger clone lies one base away. At the junction V is shortened by 4 bases and J by 2 bases; bases outside the gene matches: 4. CDR1 is given as SGHRS and CDR2 as YFSETQ, both from the germline V gene. The cysteine opens and the phenylalanine closes a CDR3 of 14 amino acids. The read is trimmed to its CDR3 DNA, 42 bases read in frame from base 1. This sample is part of a study of CD8 T cells in ankylosing spondylitis (dated by TCRdb to about 2017). Background for the entire study: To find TCR variants linked to disease, the study profiled T cell receptor beta repertoires in ankylosing spondylitis patients and healthy donors. Peripheral blood was sampled, and synovial fluid was additionally collected from ankylosing spondylitis patients. In total, the full study cohort was made up of some 110 healthy donors and some 26 ankylosing spondylitis patients. Broader findings and caveats from the paper: The disease-linked clones were reported to be significantly enriched in matched synovial fluid samples from ankylosing spondylitis patients. Some motif variants had previously been reported in the synovial fluid and blood of reactive arthritis patients, which suggests shared mechanisms of disease initiation. In peripheral blood, the disease-linked clones were found at relatively low frequencies and had a CD8+ phenotype. Blood from ankylosing spondylitis patients appeared to be characterized by a TCR beta motif made up of eight highly homologous amino acid variants.

Sequencing relied on an Illumina HiSeq 2500. Quantitative 5'-RACE with molecular barcodes was the method used to prepare the TCR beta libraries. The source study handled its data this way. Disease-linked TCR variants were identified with a new computational method built on a probabilistic model of VDJ rearrangement. Clones were called with MiXCR by TCRdb after fastp trimmed the public reads at Q25, and only in-frame beta chains were retained. Merged by CDR3 protein, the rows form single entries marked with the most common genes and DNA. Clone size and V and J calls follow TCRdb, not the original study. Within this sample are about 250,000 distinct CDR3 sequences, with approximately 7.6% of them counted one time only. Approximately 4.8% of the sample rests with the top ten.

This receptor was taken from a female donor with ankylosing spondylitis or in good health (not recorded which). The sequenced sample was blood, either unsorted or a sorted T cell fraction (not recorded which). Recombination connected TRBV5-1 to TRBJ1-2; 8 middle bases align to TRBD1. At the DNA level, the sequence is TGCGCCAGCAGCATCCGGGACAGGAACTATGGCTACACCTTC. This translates into CASSIRDRNYGYTF.